What follows are 10 T cell receptor beta chains derived from one specimen sequenced in a study of cytomegalovirus exposure and HLA in healthy donors. Researchers ran the PCR with 60 Vbeta and 13 Jbeta primers. Using immunoSEQ multiplex PCR, the repertoire was profiled, and TCRdb retains in-frame clones only, with some absent. Among more than 95,000 clones, 74% were seen once, and the ten largest hold less than 4%. The material sequenced was PBMCs. The receptors originated from a middle-aged man in good health and CMV-seropositive.

The CDR3: CASSPPWGGDEQYF. The CDR3 bases are TGTGCCAGCTCACCTCCGTGGGGGGGGGACGAGCAGTACTTC. The genes are TRBV18 and TRBJ2-7, with 7 nucleotides matching TRBD2. Germline values: CDR1 KGHSH, CDR2 LQKENI. The CDR3 consists of 14 residues. J gave up 5 bases and V 3 bases, and 7 bases lay outside the gene matches. The full variable domain, in which reference TRBV18 and TRBJ2-7 provide the parts outside the CDR3, is NAGVMQNPRHLVRRRGQEARLRCSPMKGHSHVYWYRQLPEEGLKFMVYLQKENIIDESGMPKERFSAEFPKEGPSILRIQQVVRGDSAAYFCASSPPWGGDEQYFGPGTRLTVT.

This clone was seen just once. Other DNA sequences of this sample code for an identical CDR3. V gene TRBV5-4 combines with J gene TRBJ1-6, with D unresolved. V shed 4 bases and J shed 11 bases, with 13 bases lying between them. Looked up from germline, CDR1 is SGHNT and CDR2 is YYREEE (reference sequence). There are 13 residues in the CDR3. This chain's CDR3 is CASSPTQTTPLHF. In nucleotides, the CDR3 is TGTGCCAGCAGCCCGACTCAGACTACACCCCTCCACTTT.

The V and J genes are TRBV10-3 and TRBJ1-2; tentative D call: TRBD1 (6 bases). The germline gives CDR1 ENHRY, CDR2 SYGVKD. The CDR3 runs to 16 residues. Trimming took 6 bases from V and 4 from J, leaving 21 bases between them. The CDR3: CAIRGGLSRRLYGYTF. The CDR3 DNA reads as TGTGCCATCAGAGGGGGTCTTAGTAGAAGACTCTATGGCTACACCTTC.

Concerning this clone itself: The junction does not match germline at one end; this may be a read error. The chain couples TRBV5-1 to TRBJ2-3; the match to TRBD1 covers 8 bases. From germline, CDR1 is SGHRS and CDR2 YFSETQ. The CDR3 has 16 residues. CDR3 in amino acids: CASSSSPGQDTNTQYF. In DNA form, the CDR3 reads TGCGCCAGCAGCTCCTCTCCGGGACAGGACACAAATACGCAGTATTTT.

The J gene is TRBJ1-1, the V gene TRBV5-1, with 7 bases that match TRBD1. This CDR3 comprises 12 residues. The germline V gene has CDR1 SGHRS and CDR2 YFSETQ. V gave up 0 bases and J gave up 11 bases; unmatched junction bases: 4. CDR3 bases: TGCGCCAGCAGCTTGGGCACAGGGGACGCTTTCTTT. Residues: CASSLGTGDAFF.

The genes are TRBV9 and TRBJ2-7; 12 nucleotides agree with TRBD2. Germline assignment: CDR1 SGDLS and CDR2 YYNGEE. This CDR3 is built from 18 residues. V lost 4 bases, J lost 2 bases, and 13 bases stayed unmatched. CDR3 amino acids: CASSITITSGRFPYEQYF. The CDR3 DNA follows: TGTGCCAGCAGCATAACAATAACTAGCGGGAGGTTCCCCTACGAGCAGTACTTC.

The V gene is TRBV5-4, the J gene TRBJ1-5; TRBD1 aligns across 7 bases. The CDR3 has 17 residues. After removal of 4 bases from V and 1 base from J, the junction contained 11 bases not matched to a gene. The germline CDR1 and CDR2 sequences are SGHNT and YYREEE (reference sequence). CDR3 in DNA: TGTGCCAGCAGCCTTACAAACAGGGGTTTGAGCAATCAGCCCCAGCATTTT. Protein: CASSLTNRGLSNQPQHF.

The chain joins TRBV4-2 to TRBJ2-1; 9 nucleotides match TRBD1. The junction had 9 bases not matched to a gene; V was cut back by 0 bases and J by 9 bases. CDR1 and CDR2 from the germline V gene are LGHNA and YNFKEQ. This CDR3 comprises 16 residues. For the CDR3, the DNA is TGTGCCAGCAGCCAAGACTTGGGACAGGGATTAGGTGAGCAGTTCTTC. Its translation is CASSQDLGQGLGEQFF.

This sequence joins TRBV7-8 and TRBJ2-1; TRBD2 might be the D (5 bases). CDR1 is SGHVS and CDR2 is FQNEAQ in the germline V gene. Trimming stripped 5 bases from V and 5 bases from J, with 13 bases between. This CDR3 comprises 14 residues. This chain's CDR3 is CASSASRRDNEQFF. CDR3 bases: TGTGCCAGCAGCGCTAGTCGGCGGGACAATGAGCAGTTCTTC. The full variable domain, rest sourced from reference TRBV7-8 and TRBJ2-1, is GAGVSQSPRYKVAKRGQDVALRCDPISGHVSLFWYQQALGQGPEFLTYFQNEAQLDKSGLPSDRFFAERPEGSVSTLKIQRTQQEDSAVYLCASSASRRDNEQFFGPGTRLTVL.

This rearrangement joins TRBV28 to TRBJ1-2, with 11 bases fitting TRBD1. The junction had 4 bases not matched to a gene; V was cut back by 6 bases and J by 4 bases. The CDR3 loop spans 14 amino acids. The germline gives CDR1 MDHEN, CDR2 SYDVKM. The CDR3 nucleotides are TGTGCCAGCAGCGGACAGGGGGCACCCTATGGCTACACCTTC. Residues: CASSGQGAPYGYTF.